Below are 30 T cell receptor beta chains sequenced from a single sample in a study of Siglec-9 on CD8 T cells in melanoma. Data came from immunoSEQ multiplex PCR; TCRdb stores just in-frame clones and leaves some out. The sample lists 25,000 to 35,000 clones, roughly 78% occurring once. Source material: Siglec-9- CD8+ T cells sorted from blood. Receptors were obtained from a human donor in good health.

The chain is built from TRBV6-1 and TRBJ2-1, with D perhaps matching TRBD2 (6 bases). In germline, CDR1 is MNHNS, CDR2 SASEGT. Trimming pared 0 bases from V and 6 bases from J, leaving 24 bases between. The CDR3 spans 19 residues. The CDR3 sequence: CASSEARPGTVSSVNEQFF. CDR3 nucleotide sequence: TGTGCCAGCAGTGAAGCACGCCCGGGTACCGTCTCTAGCGTCAATGAGCAGTTCTTC.

This clone is deemed medium-sized (0.01 to 0.1%). The gene calls are TRBV30 and TRBJ2-2; 7 bases agree with TRBD1. Trimming took 1 base from V and 3 from J; bases not matched to a gene: 5. The CDR3 contains 15 residues. Germline V lookup: CDR1 GTSNPN, CDR2 SVGIG (reference sequence). In DNA, the CDR3 is TGTGCCTGGAGTGCTCCGGGACAGCACACCGGGGAGCTGTTTTTT. Residues: CAWSAPGQHTGELFF.

The V gene is TRBV5-5, the J gene TRBJ1-1; no clear D. The CDR3 is 15 residues long. CDR1 is SGHKS and CDR2 is YYEKEE in the germline V gene (reference sequence). The ends were cut back, 6 bases at V and 1 base at J, with 16 bases in the middle. The CDR3: CASIHSGLRNTEAFF. CDR3 coding DNA: TGTGCCAGCATCCACTCGGGTTTGAGGAACACTGAAGCTTTCTTT.

The chain couples TRBV19 to TRBJ2-4; D not certain. The CDR3 extends over 13 amino acids. Germline values: CDR1 LNHDA, CDR2 SQIVND (reference sequence). Trimming cost V 3 bases and J 5 bases, with 8 bases left between them. Here the CDR3 reads CASSMGLENIQYF. CDR3 coding DNA: TGTGCCAGTAGTATGGGATTGGAAAACATTCAGTACTTC.

This sequence joins TRBV5-4 and TRBJ2-7; no clear D. This CDR3 spans 14 amino acids. Germline assignment: CDR1 SGHNT and CDR2 YYREEE (reference sequence). With 9 bases removed from V and 3 bases from J, the gap between germline ends came to 19 bases. The CDR3 DNA follows: TGTGCCACCGCGGTTGGGGTCCGGAACTACGAGCAGTACTTC. It is translated as CATAVGVRNYEQYF.

In DNA form, the CDR3 reads TGTGCCAGCAGCTTGGGACCAAACATTCAGTACTTC. Amino acids: CASSLGPNIQYF. The chain is built from TRBV5-4 and TRBJ2-4; D call uncertain. The germline V gene has CDR1 SGHNT and CDR2 YYREEE (reference sequence). The CDR3 covers 12 residues. Trimming cost V 0 bases and J 6 bases, with 4 bases left between them.

The rearrangement links TRBV15 to TRBJ1-2; 7 bases map to TRBD1. The CDR3 is made up of 13 amino acids. Germline V gives CDR1 LNHNV, CDR2 YYDKDF (reference sequence). J gave up 8 bases and V 3 bases, and 6 bases lay outside the gene matches. The CDR3 nucleotides are TGTGCCACCAGCAGGGGACAGACGGCCGGCTACACCTTC. This encodes CATSRGQTAGYTF.

The V and J genes are TRBV7-2 and TRBJ2-1, with 7 bases lining up with TRBD1. Germline V lookup: CDR1 SGHTA, CDR2 FQGNSA. The CDR3 has 15 amino acids. V was pared by 5 bases and J by 4 bases, with 8 bases of the junction left unmatched. Written as DNA, the CDR3 is TGTGCCAGCAGCCGTCGGACAGGTTTATACAATGAGCAGTTCTTC. The encoded protein is CASSRRTGLYNEQFF.

V and J are TRBV29-1 and TRBJ2-2, with TRBD2 matching 12 bases. Trimming cost V 6 bases and J 4 bases; bases outside gene matches: 12. Germline loops: CDR1 SQVTM, CDR2 ANQGSEA. This CDR3 contains 17 residues. The CDR3 DNA follows: TGCAGCGTGAAAACGCCTAGCGGGAGGGCCCCCACCGGGGAGCTGTTTTTT. It encodes CSVKTPSGRAPTGELFF.

The chain employs TRBV7-6 and TRBJ2-1; D is perhaps TRBD1 (5 bases). CDR1 is SGHVS, CDR2 FNYEAQ, per germline. The CDR3 loop spans 15 amino acids. Deletions cut 1 base from V and 4 bases from J, with 11 bases between. Here the CDR3 DNA reads TGTGCCAGCAGCTTAGAGTGGCAGGGATACAATGAGCAGTTCTTC. This translates into CASSLEWQGYNEQFF.

The chain is built from TRBV13 and TRBJ2-2; TRBD2 matches 8 bases. The CDR3 runs to 14 residues. The V and J ends lost 8 bases and 0 bases, in that order; junction bases with no gene match: 2. Germline-derived CDR1 and CDR2 are PRHDT and FYEKMQ (reference sequence). The CDR3 loop is CASGGGPNTGELFF. In nucleotides, the CDR3 is TGTGCCAGCGGCGGGGGGCCGAACACCGGGGAGCTGTTTTTT.

In its sample, this clone ranks as medium-sized. V usage is TRBV7-9 and J usage is TRBJ2-2; 8 positions match TRBD1. V was pared by 2 bases and J by 2 bases, with 7 bases of the junction left unmatched. CDR1 and CDR2 (germline): SEHNR, FQNEAQ (reference sequence). The CDR3 has 17 amino acids. DNA of the CDR3: TGTGCCAGCAGCTTATTTGGCACAGGGGGTAACACCGGGGAGCTGTTTTTT. Its translation: CASSLFGTGGNTGELFF.

CDR3 residues: CATSVTGVGYEQYF. The CDR3 DNA sequence: TGTGCCACCAGTGTGACAGGGGTCGGCTACGAGCAGTACTTC. The chain has TRBV15 and TRBJ2-7; 8 bases are a match to TRBD1. Germline lookup yields CDR1 LNHNV and CDR2 YYDKDF (reference sequence). V shed 6 bases and J 3 bases; nucleotides not matched to a gene: 7. There are 14 residues in the CDR3. Full variable domain (outside the CDR3, taken from reference TRBV15 and TRBJ2-7): DAMVIQNPRYQVTQFGKPVTLSCSQTLNHNVMYWYQQKSSQAPKLLFHYYDKDFNNEADTPDNFQSRRPNTSFCFLDIRSPGLGDTAMYLCATSVTGVGYEQYFGPGTRLTVT.

The chain links TRBV27 to TRBJ1-2; the D is unclear. Trimming stripped 3 bases from V and 4 bases from J, with 6 bases between. CDR3 length equals 12 residues. Per germline, CDR1 MNHEY and CDR2 SMNVEV (reference sequence). The CDR3 nucleotides are TGTGCCAGCAGTTTGGAGGGCTATGGCTACACCTTC. Amino acids: CASSLEGYGYTF.

The V gene is TRBV2, the J gene TRBJ1-1; maybe TRBD1 (6 bases). Trimming pared 4 bases from V and 5 bases from J, leaving 11 bases between. This CDR3 has 13 amino acids. From germline, CDR1 is SNHLY and CDR2 FYNNEI. The CDR3 region has the DNA TGTGCCAGCAGTGGGGGGCCGGGGACTGAAGCTTTCTTT. It specifies CASSGGPGTEAFF. The variable domain in full, with the rest retrieved from reference TRBV2 and TRBJ1-1, is EPEVTQTPSHQVTQMGQEVILRCVPISNHLYFYWYRQILGQKVEFLVSFYNNEISEKSEIFDDQFSVERPDGSNFTLKIRSTKLEDSAMYFCASSGGPGTEAFFGQGTRLTVV.

This clone was seen a few times. The J gene is TRBJ2-3, the V gene TRBV6-5; 8 positions agree with TRBD2. The V gene's germline CDR1 is MNHEY and CDR2 SVGAGI. This CDR3 comprises 13 residues. After removal of 6 bases from V and 4 bases from J, the junction contained 3 bases not matched to a gene. CDR3 in DNA: TGTGCCAGCAGAGCGGGAGCGGCAGATACGCAGTATTTT. It yields the protein CASRAGAADTQYF.

This chain links TRBV27 with TRBJ2-1, with 9 bases that match TRBD1. The J segment lost 9 bases and the V segment lost 5 bases, leaving 11 bases of the junction unmatched. The CDR3 spans 15 residues. In germline, CDR1 is MNHEY, CDR2 SMNVEV (reference sequence). CDR3 sequence (DNA): TGTGCCAGCAGTCCTACAGGGGGCGCGGGCGGTGAGCAGTTCTTC. Protein product: CASSPTGGAGGEQFF.

The chain combines TRBV5-5 with TRBJ1-2; 9 nucleotides agree with TRBD1. The CDR3 has 15 amino acids. J lost 6 bases, V lost 2 bases, and 8 bases had no gene match. Germline V gene sequence: CDR1 SGHKS, CDR2 YYEKEE (reference sequence). CDR3 region: CASSLGDRVGDGYTF. CDR3 nucleotide sequence: TGTGCCAGCAGCTTAGGGGACAGGGTCGGCGATGGCTACACCTTC.

The chain links TRBV7-8 to TRBJ2-1, with 9 bases lining up with TRBD2. J gave up 15 bases and V 3 bases, and 15 bases lay outside the gene matches. Germline CDR1 reads SGHVS; CDR2 reads FQNEAQ. The CDR3 loop spans 15 amino acids. DNA for the CDR3: TGTGCCAGCAGCTTCATAGCGGGGGCTATTACTCGGGGGTTCTTC. Its protein is CASSFIAGAITRGFF.

Comments on this clone: Other DNA sequences from this sample encode an identical CDR3 as well. V usage is TRBV5-4 and J usage is TRBJ2-7; D uncertain. This CDR3 has 13 amino acids. Germline CDR1 reads SGHNT; CDR2 reads YYREEE (reference sequence). The germline V and J ends were trimmed by 2 bases and 1 base, with 7 bases remaining between them. The CDR3 DNA follows: TGTGCCAGCAGCTTACAAGGTTCCTACGAGCAGTACGTC. This gives the protein CASSLQGSYEQYV.

This chain uses TRBV9 with TRBJ2-1; TRBD1 might be the D (5 bases). Germline V gene sequence: CDR1 SGDLS, CDR2 YYNGEE. This CDR3 is 16 amino acids long. V dropped 0 bases and J dropped 0 bases, with 10 bases sitting between them. The CDR3 region is CASSVGGGGSYNEQFF. CDR3 nucleotides: TGTGCCAGCAGCGTAGGGGGCGGTGGCTCCTACAATGAGCAGTTCTTC. The full variable domain, completed using reference TRBV9 and TRBJ2-1, is DSGVTQTPKHLITATGQRVTLRCSPRSGDLSVYWYQQSLDQGLQFLIQYYNGEERAKGNILERFSAQQFPDLHSELNLSSLELGDSALYFCASSVGGGGSYNEQFFGPGTRLTVL.

This chain uses TRBV11-2 with TRBJ2-7; D gene unclear. This CDR3 is 14 amino acids long. The V end lost 1 base, the J end lost 3 bases, and 10 bases lay between the germline ends. Germline CDR1 is SGHAT and CDR2 is FQNNGV. The CDR3 region is CASSLGAGNYEQYV. CDR3 DNA sequence: TGTGCCAGCAGCTTAGGAGCAGGAAACTACGAGCAGTACGTC.

This clone was seen only a few times. One junction end does not reproduce the germline sequence, and a read error may be involved. The V call is TRBV28, the J call TRBJ1-3, with TRBD1 as a possible D gene (5 bases). This CDR3 comprises 12 residues. Germline CDR1 reads MDHEN; CDR2 reads SYDVKM. CDR3 sequence (DNA): TGTGCCAGCAGCCTTGGCGCAGGGAGTAGGCATTTT. Its protein product is CASSLGAGSRHF.

V usage is TRBV6-1 and J usage is TRBJ1-6; TRBD1 might be the D (5 bases). The CDR3 is 19 residues long. V lost 0 bases, J lost 0 bases, and 15 bases lay in between. CDR1 and CDR2 from the germline V gene are MNHNS and SASEGT. The CDR3 sequence is CASSEALGGLSSYNSPLHF. In DNA, the CDR3 is TGTGCCAGCAGTGAAGCGCTCGGGGGACTGAGCTCCTATAATTCACCCCTCCACTTT.

This clone was detected only a few times. The chain links TRBV15 to TRBJ1-1; D remains ambiguous. Per the germline V gene, CDR1 is LNHNV and CDR2 is YYDKDF (reference sequence). With 6 bases removed from V and 6 bases from J, the gap between germline ends came to 11 bases. The CDR3 is made up of 12 amino acids. The CDR3 loop is CATRSTVAEAFF. CDR3 in DNA: TGTGCCACCAGGTCCACGGTTGCTGAAGCTTTCTTT.

This chain connects TRBV7-9 to TRBJ1-2, with 8 bases lining up with TRBD1. The CDR3 consists of 13 residues. The J segment lost 4 bases and the V segment lost 4 bases, leaving 2 bases of the junction unmatched. Germline assignment: CDR1 SEHNR and CDR2 FQNEAQ (reference sequence). The CDR3 region has the DNA TGTGCCAGCAGCTCAGGGGGCGTCTATGGCTACACCTTC. It encodes CASSSGGVYGYTF.

The J gene is TRBJ2-7, the V gene TRBV27; 9 positions match TRBD1. The V and J ends lost 8 bases and 7 bases, in that order; junction bases with no gene match: 12. CDR1 is MNHEY and CDR2 is SMNVEV in the germline V gene (reference sequence). The CDR3 has 14 residues. CDR3 sequence reads: CASGHGTGRLEQYF. CDR3 coding DNA: TGTGCCAGCGGCCACGGGACAGGGCGGTTGGAGCAGTACTTC.

CDR3 protein: CASSFYPGLEDTQYF. The CDR3 DNA follows: TGTGCCAGCAGTTTCTATCCGGGACTAGAGGATACGCAGTATTTT. V usage is TRBV27 and J usage is TRBJ2-3; 8 nucleotides align to TRBD2. The CDR3 has 15 residues. V was clipped by 3 bases and J by 6 bases; unmatched bases: 8. Germline V gene lookup returns CDR1 MNHEY and CDR2 SMNVEV (reference sequence).

The chain employs TRBV27 and TRBJ1-1; 8 bases are a match to TRBD1. V dropped 5 bases and J dropped 5; count of bases not matched to a gene: 7. The CDR3 extends over 14 amino acids. The germline V gene has CDR1 MNHEY and CDR2 SMNVEV (reference sequence). For the CDR3, the DNA is TGTGCCAGCAGTCGGACAGGGTCTTGGACTGAAGCTTTCTTT. Its protein product is CASSRTGSWTEAFF.

This clone came up a few times. The chain has TRBV12-5 and TRBJ2-7, with D possibly being TRBD1 (5 bases). The germline CDR1 and CDR2 sequences are LGHNT and FRNRAP. The CDR3 consists of 12 residues. V shed 5 bases and J shed 3 bases, with 8 bases lying between them. The CDR3 DNA reads TGTGCTAGTGGTCTCGACAGCTACGAGCAGTACGTC. Protein: CASGLDSYEQYV.